The 24 T cell receptor beta chains below all came from one sample that was sequenced in a study of T cell repertoires in cytomegalovirus infection. One entry per CDR3 protein, called by TCRdb with MiXCR from the reads. Of 550,000 to 700,000 distinct CDR3 sequences detected, approximately 40% appear once; the ten largest clones hold 40% to 60%. Their cognate antigens are unknown. Here the sequenced sample was cultured PBMCs, taken from culture after CMV antigen stimulation. The source of these receptors is a human donor in good health (CMV status not recorded). Some clones in this sample may be carry-over from other donors' samples.

V gene TRBV7-8 combines with J gene TRBJ2-2; D remains unclear. The V and J ends lost 8 bases and 6 bases respectively, with 4 bases between them. Germline V gene lookup returns CDR1 SGHVS and CDR2 FQNEAQ. This CDR3 has 10 residues. As DNA, the CDR3 is TGTGCCAGCCGACCCGGGGAGCTGTTTTTT. Residues: CASRPGELFF.

The table lists this clonotype with many counts. J is TRBJ2-1 and V is TRBV7-8; D remains unclear. This CDR3 has 17 residues. The germline CDR1 and CDR2 sequences are SGHVS and FQNEAQ. V was clipped by 1 base and J by 1 base, with 14 bases between them. This chain's CDR3 is CASSLGRKGRSYNEQFF. In nucleotides, the CDR3 is TGTGCCAGCAGCTTAGGAAGGAAGGGTCGGTCCTACAATGAGCAGTTCTTC.

This chain joins TRBV12-3 or TRBV12-4 and TRBJ2-5; D not certain. The V and J ends lost 4 bases and 2 bases respectively, with 17 bases between them. The CDR3 is 16 residues long. The CDR3 protein is CASSWGRGTTQETQYF. The CDR3 DNA follows: TGTGCCAGCAGTTGGGGTCGTGGAACAACACAAGAGACCCAGTACTTC.

The J gene is TRBJ1-2, the V gene TRBV19; a possible D gene is TRBD1 (6 bases). V lost 3 bases and J 8 bases, leaving 19 bases between the germline ends. The CDR3 runs to 15 residues. Germline V gene sequence: CDR1 LNHDA, CDR2 SQIVND (reference sequence). CDR3 residues: CASSMRGLLLPGYTF. The CDR3 DNA is TGTGCCAGTAGTATGCGGGGGCTCCTGCTCCCAGGCTACACCTTC.

This clonotype occurred many times. The chain joins TRBV7-2 to TRBJ1-5, with 9 bases fitting TRBD1. The trim removed 4 bases at V and 5 bases at J, leaving 6 bases unmatched. Germline CDR1 SGHTA, CDR2 FQGNSA. The CDR3 is 15 residues long. CDR3 loop: CASSSLTGGHQPQHF. The CDR3 DNA is TGTGCCAGCAGCTCCCTTACAGGGGGCCATCAGCCCCAGCATTTT.

The chain joins TRBV4-3 to TRBJ2-1, with 9 bases fitting TRBD2. CDR1 is LGHNA, CDR2 YSLEER, per germline. The V and J ends lost 0 bases and 8 bases, in that order; junction bases with no gene match: 8. CDR3 size: 16 residues. The CDR3 region is CASSQDLRRGGDEQFF. The CDR3 nucleotides read TGCGCCAGCAGCCAAGACCTCAGGCGGGGGGGCGATGAGCAGTTCTTC.

Comments on this clonotype: One junction end disagrees with the germline gene, perhaps due to a read error. The rearrangement uses TRBV12-3 or TRBV12-4 and TRBJ2-7, with D maybe TRBD2 (6 bases). The CDR3 has 14 amino acids. CDR3 sequence (DNA): TGTGCCAGCAGTCTAGCGAGCCTCTCCTACGAGCAGTACTTC. It yields the protein CASSLASLSYEQYF.

The chain uses TRBV12-5 and TRBJ2-6, with D perhaps matching TRBD1 or TRBD2 (6 bases each). The germline V gene encodes CDR1 LGHNT and CDR2 FRNRAP. Between the trimmed V and J ends, which lost 7 bases and 0 bases, there was a span of 19 bases. The CDR3 has 18 amino acids. The CDR3 sequence is CASASDRGPTSGANVLTF. Written as DNA, the CDR3 is TGTGCTAGTGCCTCGGACCGGGGGCCAACCTCTGGGGCCAACGTCCTGACTTTC.

The V call is TRBV6-6, the J call TRBJ2-6; D call uncertain. This CDR3 comprises 19 residues. V gave up 0 bases and J gave up 0 bases, with 15 bases separating them. Germline V gene lookup returns CDR1 MNHNY and CDR2 SVGAGI (reference sequence). The CDR3 bases are TGTGCCAGCAGTTACTCCTTTGGCCCCCCGAGCTCTGGGGCCAACGTCCTGACTTTC. This codes for CASSYSFGPPSSGANVLTF.

This clonotype was recorded only once. A much bigger clone sits one base away, suggesting this may be a read error. As the CDR3 is not closed by the conserved phenylalanine or tryptophan, this likely results from a read error. J is TRBJ2-3 and V is TRBV7-2; 9 bases fit TRBD2. Germline CDR1 is SGHTA and CDR2 is FQGNSA. J was trimmed by 3 bases and V by 5 bases; bases with no gene match: 6. This CDR3 is 15 amino acids long. As DNA, the CDR3 is TGTGCCAGCAGCGGCGGGGGGGCTGCGACAGATACGCAGTATCTT. Its translation is CASSGGGAATDTQYL.

This clonotype was detected a few times. This chain links TRBV7-2 with TRBJ2-5, with D possibly being TRBD2 (5 bases). There are 14 residues in the CDR3. V lost 3 bases and J lost 9, with 17 bases in between. Per the germline V gene, CDR1 is SGHTA and CDR2 is FQGNSA. The CDR3 here is CASSFDLARESQYF. DNA of the CDR3: TGTGCCAGCAGCTTCGACCTGGCGAGGGAGTCCCAGTACTTC.

The chain carries TRBV5-1 and TRBJ2-1; D is tentatively TRBD1 or TRBD2 (5 bases each). This CDR3 has 16 amino acids. Germline loops: CDR1 SGHRS, CDR2 YFSETQ. V lost 3 bases and J 6 bases, leaving 19 bases between the germline ends. CDR3 nucleotides: TGCGCCAGCAGCTCGGCCGCGGGTTCTAGGGGCAATGAGCAGTTCTTC. Protein sequence: CASSSAAGSRGNEQFF.

This chain connects TRBV5-1 to TRBJ1-1; D possibly corresponds to TRBD1 (6 bases). The germline V gene encodes CDR1 SGHRS and CDR2 YFSETQ. V was shortened by 4 bases and J by 1 base, with 11 bases between the two germline ends. This CDR3 has 14 residues. The CDR3 DNA reads as TGCGCCAGCAGCAAGACAGGCTCGAACACTGAAGCTTTCTTT. Its translation: CASSKTGSNTEAFF.

This clonotype was counted a few times. The V gene is TRBV19, the J gene TRBJ1-4, with D perhaps TRBD1 (5 bases). CDR1 and CDR2 (germline): LNHDA, SQIVND (reference sequence). V was clipped by 10 bases and J by 2 bases, with 14 bases between them. The CDR3 contains 14 residues. As DNA, the CDR3 is TGTGCCACGTCGGGGCCCCGTACTAATGAAAAACTGTTTTTT. Translating gives CATSGPRTNEKLFF.

The J gene is TRBJ1-3, the V gene TRBV6-6, with D possibly being TRBD1 (6 bases). The CDR3 is 13 amino acids. CDR1 and CDR2 from the germline V gene are MNHNY and SVGAGI (reference sequence). V gave up 8 bases and J gave up 5 bases, with 13 bases separating them. The CDR3 spells CASGRGSRNTIYF. The CDR3 DNA follows: TGTGCCAGCGGCAGGGGATCCAGAAACACCATATATTTT.

V usage is TRBV10-3 and J usage is TRBJ2-5; 10 nucleotides match TRBD1. The CDR3 has 13 amino acids. Looked up from germline, CDR1 is ENHRY and CDR2 is SYGVKD. V gave up 8 bases and J gave up 7 bases; unmatched junction bases: 7. The CDR3 spells CAIGGTGDGTQYF. For the CDR3, the DNA is TGTGCCATCGGCGGGACAGGGGATGGGACCCAGTACTTC.

This clonotype was recorded a few times. The V call is TRBV6-1, the J call TRBJ1-1; possibly TRBD1 for D (6 bases). The CDR3 covers 11 residues. V was pared by 8 bases and J by 10 bases, with 14 bases between. Per germline, CDR1 MNHNS and CDR2 SASEGT. As DNA, the CDR3 is TGTGCCAGCGGACGACAGGCTGCAGCTTTCTTT. Its translation: CASGRQAAAFF.

CDR3 in amino acids: CASSSPLAVTYEQYF. Here the CDR3 DNA reads TGTGCCAGCAGCTCCCCCCTAGCGGTAACCTACGAGCAGTACTTC. This chain joins TRBV11-2 and TRBJ2-7; TRBD2 matches 7 bases. The CDR3 extends over 15 amino acids. V lost 4 bases to trimming and J lost 2 bases; unmatched junction nucleotides: 8. The V gene's germline CDR1 is SGHAT and CDR2 FQNNGV.

This chain connects TRBV6-5 to TRBJ2-7; D call uncertain. Germline loops: CDR1 MNHEY, CDR2 SVGAGI. Trimming stripped 6 bases from V and 0 bases from J, with 18 bases between. The CDR3 covers 16 residues. CDR3 in DNA: TGTGCCAGCAGGAAAATAGGCGCCCAAAGCTCCTACGAGCAGTACTTC. This codes for CASRKIGAQSSYEQYF.

In its sample, this clonotype was seen a few times. The V call is TRBV7-2, the J call TRBJ1-5, with D possibly being TRBD1 (6 bases). The V end was cut by 1 base, the J end by 3 bases, with 13 bases between. The CDR3 sequence is 16 residues long. Germline V gene data show CDR1 as SGHTA and CDR2 as FQGNSA. Here the CDR3 DNA reads TGTGCCAGCAGCTTAGAGTGGGGGCGCGTCAATCAGCCCCAGCATTTT. It yields the protein CASSLEWGRVNQPQHF.

In its sample, this clonotype was seen a few times. The rearrangement uses TRBV7-9 and TRBJ2-1; D is perhaps TRBD1 or TRBD2 (6 bases each). This CDR3 contains 18 residues. Germline CDR1 and CDR2: SEHNR and FQNEAQ (reference sequence). V was pared by 4 bases and J by 2 bases, with 21 bases between. The DNA for the CDR3 is TGTGCCAGCAGCTGGGGGGCCCAATATGTCCCCACCTACAATGAGCAGTTCTTC. Protein product: CASSWGAQYVPTYNEQFF. The whole variable domain, remainder taken from reference TRBV7-9 and TRBJ2-1, is DTGVSQNPRHKITKRGQNVTFRCDPISEHNRLYWYRQTLGQGPEFLTYFQNEAQLEKSRLLSDRFSAERPKGSFSTLEIQRTEQGDSAMYLCASSWGAQYVPTYNEQFFGPGTRLTVL.

V and J are TRBV7-2 and TRBJ2-3; 8 nucleotides line up with TRBD2. The CDR3 sequence is 17 residues long. CDR1 SGHTA and CDR2 FQGNSA come from the germline V gene. The trim removed 1 base at V and 2 bases at J, leaving 8 bases unmatched. The CDR3 bases are TGTGCCAGCAGCTTAGTTATATTCGGGAGGGACACAGATACGCAGTATTTT. This codes for CASSLVIFGRDTDTQYF.

This clonotype was recorded a few times. V gene TRBV6-1 combines with J gene TRBJ1-5; weak D call: TRBD1 (5 bases). CDR3 length: 20 amino acids. Germline V CDR1 and CDR2: MNHNS, SASEGT. Trimming took off 6 bases at V and 0 bases at J, with 27 bases between the two ends. CDR3 loop: CASRDFPRDSSRHSNQPQHF. CDR3 in DNA: TGTGCCAGCAGAGACTTTCCCCGGGACTCTTCACGCCATAGCAATCAGCCCCAGCATTTT.

The J gene is TRBJ2-7, the V gene TRBV27; D is perhaps TRBD2 (5 bases). Trimming left V 5 bases short and J 1 base short, with 9 bases between. Germline V lookup: CDR1 MNHEY, CDR2 SMNVEV (reference sequence). The CDR3 is 13 amino acids. DNA for the CDR3: TGTGCCAGCAGTGCGGGTGGTTCCTACGAGCAGTACTTC. This encodes CASSAGGSYEQYF.